The clone carrying this T cell receptor (beta chain) was detected only a few times. Its antigen remains unknown. The data stem from a study of cytomegalovirus exposure and HLA in healthy donors. For the study at large: About 85 million unique TCR sequences came from HLA-typed donors in an early release.

Primers included in the PCR were 60 Vbeta and 13 Jbeta primers. TCRdb's table, derived via immunoSEQ multiplex PCR, lists solely in-frame clones and lacks some. This table holds about 170,000 clones, approximately 84% found once. Notes on the study in general: An analysis that came later showed most CMV-associated TCR beta chains appearing HLA-restricted.

V was pared by 3 bases and J by 4 bases, with 6 bases of the junction left unmatched. The germline V gene encodes CDR1 SGHRS and CDR2 YFSETQ. CDR3 length equals 15 residues. The TCR comes from a man in his late teens or twenties in good health and CMV-seronegative. The sample was PBMCs. This chain links TRBV5-1 with TRBJ1-1; the match to TRBD1 covers 10 bases. CDR3 coding DNA: TGCGCCAGCAGCTGGACCTGGACAGGGGGCACTGAAGCTTTCTTT. Protein sequence: CASSWTWTGGTEAFF.